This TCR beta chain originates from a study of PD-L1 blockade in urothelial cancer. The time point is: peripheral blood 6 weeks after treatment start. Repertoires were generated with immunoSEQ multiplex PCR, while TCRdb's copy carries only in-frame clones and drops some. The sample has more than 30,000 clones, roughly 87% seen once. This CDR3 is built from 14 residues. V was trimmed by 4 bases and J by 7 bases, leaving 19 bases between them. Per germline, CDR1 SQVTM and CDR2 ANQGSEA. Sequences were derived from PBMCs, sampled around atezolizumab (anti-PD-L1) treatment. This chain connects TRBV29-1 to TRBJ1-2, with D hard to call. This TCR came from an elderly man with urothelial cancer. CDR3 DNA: TGCAGCGTTGGGGGTCGGGAAGAACCCTCTGGCTACACCTTC. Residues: CSVGGREEPSGYTF.